The T cell receptor beta chain described here comes from a study of cytomegalovirus exposure and HLA in healthy donors. V dropped 0 bases and J dropped 6 bases, with 15 bases sitting between them. The CDR3 is 15 amino acids. Germline CDR1 and CDR2: SGHTA and FQGNSA. Primers: 60 Vbeta forward and 13 Jbeta reverse. Per the original data handling: Approximately 11 million of the roughly 80 million unique TCR beta chains counted in a later analysis were shared. Repertoires were generated with immunoSEQ multiplex PCR, while TCRdb's copy carries only in-frame clones and drops some. Clone size and V and J calls were adopted from that table, with D and trimming inferred from the DNA. The sample records about 130,000 clones, 81% being singletons. Likely unrecorded immune exposures existed in these nominally healthy donors.

V and J are TRBV7-2 and TRBJ2-7; possible D gene TRBD2, 5 bases. The sample consisted of PBMCs. The source is a woman between 40 and 55 years old in good health and CMV-seropositive. CDR3 sequence: CASSLAGGSISEQYF. DNA of the CDR3: TGTGCCAGCAGCTTAGCGGGTGGGAGTATATCCGAGCAGTACTTC.